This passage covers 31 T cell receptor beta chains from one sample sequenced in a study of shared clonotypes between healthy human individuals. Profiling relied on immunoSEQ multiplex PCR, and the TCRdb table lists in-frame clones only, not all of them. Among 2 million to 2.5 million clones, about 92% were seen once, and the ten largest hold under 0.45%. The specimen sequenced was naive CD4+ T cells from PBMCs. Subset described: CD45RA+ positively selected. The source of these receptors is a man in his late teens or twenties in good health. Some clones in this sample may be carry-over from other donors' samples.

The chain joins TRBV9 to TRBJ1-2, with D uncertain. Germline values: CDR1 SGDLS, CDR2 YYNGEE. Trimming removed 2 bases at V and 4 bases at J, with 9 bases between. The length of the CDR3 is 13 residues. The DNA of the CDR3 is TGTGCCAGCAGCGTCTTGGCGGGCTATGGCTACACCTTC. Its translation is CASSVLAGYGYTF.

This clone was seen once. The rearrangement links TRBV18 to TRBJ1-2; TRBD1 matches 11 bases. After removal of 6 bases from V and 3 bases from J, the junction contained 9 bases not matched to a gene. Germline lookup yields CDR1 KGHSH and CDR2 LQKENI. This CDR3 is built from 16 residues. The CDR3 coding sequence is TGTGCCAGCTCCCCCGGAGGGACAGGGGGTGACTATGGCTACACCTTC. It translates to CASSPGGTGGDYGYTF.

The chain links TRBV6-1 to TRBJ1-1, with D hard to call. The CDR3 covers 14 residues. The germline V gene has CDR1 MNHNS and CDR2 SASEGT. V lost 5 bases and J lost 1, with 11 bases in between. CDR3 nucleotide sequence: TGTGCCAGCAGTTATTCGGCTACGAACACTGAAGCTTTCTTT. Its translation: CASSYSATNTEAFF.

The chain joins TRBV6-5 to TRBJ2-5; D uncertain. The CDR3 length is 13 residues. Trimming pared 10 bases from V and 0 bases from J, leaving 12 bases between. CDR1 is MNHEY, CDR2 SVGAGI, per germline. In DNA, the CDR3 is TGTGCCACCCTCCCCCCGCACCAAGAGACCCAGTACTTC. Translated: CATLPPHQETQYF.

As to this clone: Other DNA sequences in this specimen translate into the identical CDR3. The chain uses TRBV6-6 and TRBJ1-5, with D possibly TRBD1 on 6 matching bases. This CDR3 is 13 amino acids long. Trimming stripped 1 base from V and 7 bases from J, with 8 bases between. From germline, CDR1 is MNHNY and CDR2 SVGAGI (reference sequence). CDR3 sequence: CASSYLQGQPQHF. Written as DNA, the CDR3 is TGTGCCAGCAGTTACTTACAGGGCCAGCCCCAGCATTTT.

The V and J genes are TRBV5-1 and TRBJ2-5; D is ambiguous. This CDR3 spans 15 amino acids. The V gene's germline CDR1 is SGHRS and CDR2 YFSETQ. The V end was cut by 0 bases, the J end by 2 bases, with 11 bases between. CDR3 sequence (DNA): TGCGCCAGCAGCTTGGAACGGGCGCGTCAAGAGACCCAGTACTTC. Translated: CASSLERARQETQYF.

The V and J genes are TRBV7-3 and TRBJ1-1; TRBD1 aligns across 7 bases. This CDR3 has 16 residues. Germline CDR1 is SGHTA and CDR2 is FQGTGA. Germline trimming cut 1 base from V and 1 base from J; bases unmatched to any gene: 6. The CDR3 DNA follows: TGTGCCAGCAGCTTAAGCGGGGGACAGTCGAACACTGAAGCTTTCTTT. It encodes CASSLSGGQSNTEAFF.

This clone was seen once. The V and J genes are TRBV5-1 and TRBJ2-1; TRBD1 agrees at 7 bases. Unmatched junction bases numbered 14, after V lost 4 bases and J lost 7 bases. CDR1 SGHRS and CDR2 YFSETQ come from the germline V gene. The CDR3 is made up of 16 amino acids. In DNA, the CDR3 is TGCGCCAGCAGCACGGAAACAGGGGAAATGTCAAATGAGCAGTTCTTC. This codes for CASSTETGEMSNEQFF.

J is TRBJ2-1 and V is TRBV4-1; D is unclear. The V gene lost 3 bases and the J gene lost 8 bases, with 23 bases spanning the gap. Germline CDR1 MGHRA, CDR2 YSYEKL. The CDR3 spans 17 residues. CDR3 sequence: CASSQTGLRLATDEQFF. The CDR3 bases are TGCGCCAGCAGCCAGACCGGCCTCCGACTCGCGACGGATGAGCAGTTCTTC.

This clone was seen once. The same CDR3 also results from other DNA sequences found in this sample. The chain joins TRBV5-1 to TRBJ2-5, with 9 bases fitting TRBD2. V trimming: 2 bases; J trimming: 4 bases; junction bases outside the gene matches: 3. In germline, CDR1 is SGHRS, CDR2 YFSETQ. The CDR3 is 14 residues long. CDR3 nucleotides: TGCGCCAGCAGCTTTAGCGGGAGCGGAGAGACCCAGTACTTC. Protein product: CASSFSGSGETQYF.

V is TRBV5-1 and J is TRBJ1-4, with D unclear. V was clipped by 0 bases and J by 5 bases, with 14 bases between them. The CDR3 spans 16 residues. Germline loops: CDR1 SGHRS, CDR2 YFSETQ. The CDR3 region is CASSLGAGGLNEKLFF. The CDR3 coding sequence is TGCGCCAGCAGCTTGGGGGCAGGCGGCCTAAATGAAAAACTGTTTTTT.

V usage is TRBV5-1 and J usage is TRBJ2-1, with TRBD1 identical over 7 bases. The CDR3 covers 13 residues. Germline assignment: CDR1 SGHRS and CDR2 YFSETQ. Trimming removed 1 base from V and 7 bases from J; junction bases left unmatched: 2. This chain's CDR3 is CASSLNRGNEQFF. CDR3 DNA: TGCGCCAGCAGCTTGAACAGGGGTAATGAGCAGTTCTTC. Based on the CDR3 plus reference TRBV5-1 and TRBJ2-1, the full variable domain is KAGVTQTPRYLIKTRGQQVTLSCSPISGHRSVSWYQQTPGQGLQFLFEYFSETQRNKGNFPGRFSGRQFSNSRSEMNVSTLELGDSALYLCASSLNRGNEQFFGPGTRLTVL.

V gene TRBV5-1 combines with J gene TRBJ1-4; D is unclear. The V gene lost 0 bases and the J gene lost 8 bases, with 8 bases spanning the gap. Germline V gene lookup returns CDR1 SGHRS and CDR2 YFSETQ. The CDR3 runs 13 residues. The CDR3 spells CASSLDPGEKLFF. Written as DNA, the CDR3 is TGCGCCAGCAGCTTGGATCCGGGAGAAAAACTGTTTTTT.

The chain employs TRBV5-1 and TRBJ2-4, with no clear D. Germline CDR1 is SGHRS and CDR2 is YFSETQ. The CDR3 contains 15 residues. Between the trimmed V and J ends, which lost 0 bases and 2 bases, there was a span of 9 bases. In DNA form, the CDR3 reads TGCGCCAGCAGCTTGGTCGGGTATTCCAAAAACATTCAGTACTTC. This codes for CASSLVGYSKNIQYF.

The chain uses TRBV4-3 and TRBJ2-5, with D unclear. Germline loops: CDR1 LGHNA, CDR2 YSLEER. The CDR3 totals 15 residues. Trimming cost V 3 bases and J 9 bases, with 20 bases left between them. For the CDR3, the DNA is TGCGCCAGCAGCCAGAACCACCGAACAGCCTGGGCCCAGTACTTC. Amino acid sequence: CASSQNHRTAWAQYF.

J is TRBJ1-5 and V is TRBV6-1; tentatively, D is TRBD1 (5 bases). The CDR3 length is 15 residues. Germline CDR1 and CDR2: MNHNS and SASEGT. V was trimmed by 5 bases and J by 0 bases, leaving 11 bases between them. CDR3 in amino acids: CASSSPGTSNQPQHF. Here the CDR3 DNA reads TGTGCCAGCAGTTCTCCCGGGACTAGCAATCAGCCCCAGCATTTT.

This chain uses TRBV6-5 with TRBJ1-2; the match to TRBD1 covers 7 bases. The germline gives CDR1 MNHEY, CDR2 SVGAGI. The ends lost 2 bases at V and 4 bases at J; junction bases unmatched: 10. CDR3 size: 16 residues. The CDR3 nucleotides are TGTGCCAGCAGTTACACCGGGACAGTCGCTGGCTATGGCTACACCTTC. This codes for CASSYTGTVAGYGYTF.

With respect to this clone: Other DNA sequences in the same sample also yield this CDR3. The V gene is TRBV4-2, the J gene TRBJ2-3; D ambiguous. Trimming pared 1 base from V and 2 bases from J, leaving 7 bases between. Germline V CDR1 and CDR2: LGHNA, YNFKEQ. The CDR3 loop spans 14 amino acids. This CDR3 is CASSQGTDTDTQYF. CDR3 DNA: TGTGCCAGCAGCCAAGGAACAGACACAGATACGCAGTATTTT.

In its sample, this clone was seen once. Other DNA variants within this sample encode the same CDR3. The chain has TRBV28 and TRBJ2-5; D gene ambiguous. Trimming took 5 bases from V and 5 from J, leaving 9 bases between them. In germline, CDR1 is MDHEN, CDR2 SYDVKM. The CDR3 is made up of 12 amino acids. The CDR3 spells CASSAGGETQYF. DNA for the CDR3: TGTGCCAGCAGTGCCGGTGGGGAGACCCAGTACTTC.

The CDR3 loop is CASSLDDNGYTF. CDR3 DNA: TGTGCCAGCAGTCTGGACGACAATGGCTACACCTTC. This chain connects TRBV2 to TRBJ1-2; D is undetermined. Germline V gene lookup returns CDR1 SNHLY and CDR2 FYNNEI. The V gene lost 5 bases and the J gene lost 6 bases, with 10 bases spanning the gap. CDR3 length equals 12 residues. The full variable domain, completed using reference TRBV2 and TRBJ1-2, is EPEVTQTPSHQVTQMGQEVILRCVPISNHLYFYWYRQILGQKVEFLVSFYNNEISEKSEIFDDQFSVERPDGSNFTLKIRSTKLEDSAMYFCASSLDDNGYTFGSGTRLTVV.

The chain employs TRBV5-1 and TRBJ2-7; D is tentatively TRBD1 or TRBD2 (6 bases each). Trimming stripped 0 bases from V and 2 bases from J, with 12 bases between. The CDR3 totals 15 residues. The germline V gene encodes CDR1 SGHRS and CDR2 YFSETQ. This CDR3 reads CASSLASGAAYEQYF. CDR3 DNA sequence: TGCGCCAGCAGCTTGGCGTCGGGGGCGGCCTACGAGCAGTACTTC.

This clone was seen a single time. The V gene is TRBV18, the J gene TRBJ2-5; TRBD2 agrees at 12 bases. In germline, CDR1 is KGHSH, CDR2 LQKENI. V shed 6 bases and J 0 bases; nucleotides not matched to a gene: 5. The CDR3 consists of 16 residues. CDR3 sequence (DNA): TGTGCCAGCTCTTATGGACTAGCGGGGAACCAAGAGACCCAGTACTTC. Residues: CASSYGLAGNQETQYF. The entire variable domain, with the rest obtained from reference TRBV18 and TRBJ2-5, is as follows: NAGVMQNPRHLVRRRGQEARLRCSPMKGHSHVYWYRQLPEEGLKFMVYLQKENIIDESGMPKERFSAEFPKEGPSILRIQQVVRGDSAAYFCASSYGLAGNQETQYFGPGTRLLVL.

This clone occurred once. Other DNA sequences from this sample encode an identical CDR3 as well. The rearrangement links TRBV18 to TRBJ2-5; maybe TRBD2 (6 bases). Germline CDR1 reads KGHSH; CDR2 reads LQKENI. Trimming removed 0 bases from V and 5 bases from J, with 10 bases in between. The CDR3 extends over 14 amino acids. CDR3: CASSPPTGVETQYF. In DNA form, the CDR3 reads TGTGCCAGCTCACCACCCACGGGAGTGGAGACCCAGTACTTC.

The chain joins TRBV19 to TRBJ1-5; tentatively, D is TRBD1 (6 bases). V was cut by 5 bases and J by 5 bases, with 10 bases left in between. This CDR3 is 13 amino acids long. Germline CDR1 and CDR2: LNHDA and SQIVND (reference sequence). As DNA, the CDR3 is TGTGCCAGTAGTCTACAGGGAGATCAGCCCCAGCATTTT. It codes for CASSLQGDQPQHF. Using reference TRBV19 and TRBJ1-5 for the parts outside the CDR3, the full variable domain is DGGITQSPKYLFRKEGQNVTLSCEQNLNHDAMYWYRQDPGQGLRLIYYSQIVNDFQKGDIAEGYSVSREKKESFPLTVTSAQKNPTAFYLCASSLQGDQPQHFGDGTRLSIL.

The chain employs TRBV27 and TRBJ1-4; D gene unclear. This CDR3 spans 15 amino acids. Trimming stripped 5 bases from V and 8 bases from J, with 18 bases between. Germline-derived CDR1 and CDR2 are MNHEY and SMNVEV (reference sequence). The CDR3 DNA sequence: TGTGCCAGCAGTCCCTCGCGGGCGAGTAGGGAAAAACTGTTTTTT. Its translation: CASSPSRASREKLFF.

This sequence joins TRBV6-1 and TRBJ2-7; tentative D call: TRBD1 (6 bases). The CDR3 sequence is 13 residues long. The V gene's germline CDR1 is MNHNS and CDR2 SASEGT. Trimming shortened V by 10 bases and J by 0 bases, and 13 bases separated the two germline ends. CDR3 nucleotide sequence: TGTGCCACATGTGAAGGGGGCTCCTACGAGCAGTACTTC. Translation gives CATCEGGSYEQYF.

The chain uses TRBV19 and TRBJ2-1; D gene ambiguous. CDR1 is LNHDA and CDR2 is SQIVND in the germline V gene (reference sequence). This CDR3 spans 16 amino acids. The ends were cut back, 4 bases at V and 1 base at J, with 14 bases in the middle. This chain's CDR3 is CASSTGPVSSYNEQFF. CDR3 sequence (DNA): TGTGCCAGTAGTACCGGACCGGTTTCGTCCTACAATGAGCAGTTCTTC.

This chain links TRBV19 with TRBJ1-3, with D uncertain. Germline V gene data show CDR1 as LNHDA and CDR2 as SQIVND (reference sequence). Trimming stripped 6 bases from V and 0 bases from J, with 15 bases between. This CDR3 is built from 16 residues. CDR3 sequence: CASSARAVLSGNTIYF. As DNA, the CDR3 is TGTGCCAGTAGCGCCCGGGCGGTCCTCTCTGGAAACACCATATATTTT.

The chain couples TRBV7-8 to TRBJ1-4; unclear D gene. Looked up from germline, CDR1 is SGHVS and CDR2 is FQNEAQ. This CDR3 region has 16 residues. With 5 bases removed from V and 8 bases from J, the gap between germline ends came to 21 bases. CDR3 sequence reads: CASSPARVLVGEKLFF. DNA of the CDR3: TGTGCCAGCAGCCCCGCGAGGGTATTGGTTGGAGAAAAACTGTTTTTT.

The CDR3 DNA follows: TGTGCCAGCAGAACCGGGACCGCCAGGGGCGAGCAGTACTTC. Translation: CASRTGTARGEQYF. The chain links TRBV2 to TRBJ2-7; D is perhaps TRBD1 (6 bases). Looked up from germline, CDR1 is SNHLY and CDR2 is FYNNEI. V was shortened by 6 bases and J by 6 bases, with 18 bases between the two germline ends. The length of the CDR3 is 14 residues.

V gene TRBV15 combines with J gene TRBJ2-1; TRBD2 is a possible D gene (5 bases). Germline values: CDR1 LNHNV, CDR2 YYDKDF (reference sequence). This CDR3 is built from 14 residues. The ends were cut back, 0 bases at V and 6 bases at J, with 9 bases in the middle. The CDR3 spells CATSRDPRVNEQFF. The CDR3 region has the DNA TGTGCCACCAGCAGAGATCCGAGGGTCAATGAGCAGTTCTTC.